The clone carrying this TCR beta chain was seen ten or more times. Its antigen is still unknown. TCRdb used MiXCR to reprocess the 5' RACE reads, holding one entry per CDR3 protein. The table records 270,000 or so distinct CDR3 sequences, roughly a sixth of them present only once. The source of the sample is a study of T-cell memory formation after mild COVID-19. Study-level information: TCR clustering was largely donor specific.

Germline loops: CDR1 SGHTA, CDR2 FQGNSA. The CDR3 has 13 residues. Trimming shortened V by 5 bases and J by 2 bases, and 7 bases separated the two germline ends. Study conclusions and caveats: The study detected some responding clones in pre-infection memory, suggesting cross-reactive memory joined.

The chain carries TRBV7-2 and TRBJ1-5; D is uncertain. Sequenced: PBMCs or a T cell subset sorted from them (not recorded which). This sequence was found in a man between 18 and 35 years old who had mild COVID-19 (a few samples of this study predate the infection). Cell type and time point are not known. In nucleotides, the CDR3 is TGTGCCAGCAGCCAATCCCGCAATCAGCCCCAGCATTTT. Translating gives CASSQSRNQPQHF. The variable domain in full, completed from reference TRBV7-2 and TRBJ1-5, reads GAGVSQSPSNKVTEKGKDVELRCDPISGHTALYWYRQSLGQGLEFLIYFQGNSAPDKSGLPSDRFSAERTGGSVSTLTIQRTQQEDSAVYLCASSQSRNQPQHFGDGTRLSIL.